This TCR beta chain was identified during a study of blood T cell repertoires in COVID-19. Study-wide background: Acute and convalescent COVID-19 samples came from the United States, Italy and Spain. Nucleic acid was either cDNA or gDNA, and it came from T cells, B-cell-depleted T cells, or PBMCs.

V dropped 2 bases and J dropped 4 bases, with 14 bases sitting between them. CDR1 is KGHSH, CDR2 LQKENI, per germline. CDR3 length equals 15 residues. Profiled with immunoSEQ multiplex PCR; TCRdb holds only in-frame clones, not every one. The sample includes some 150,000 clones, over 65% of them seen just once. Donors were grouped by their self-reported clinical history. The recovered donors of Cohort 3 showed two negative PCRs, clearance, or symptom resolution. V is TRBV18 and J is TRBJ1-2; D gene ambiguous. The sequencing input was PBMCs or T cells enriched from blood (not recorded which). The TCR sequence derives from a woman in her fifties or sixties who had recovered from COVID-19. CDR3: CASSPAQEVTYGYTF. The CDR3 DNA follows: TGTGCCAGCTCACCAGCCCAGGAGGTTACCTATGGCTACACCTTC. Complete variable domain (other parts from reference TRBV18 and TRBJ1-2): NAGVMQNPRHLVRRRGQEARLRCSPMKGHSHVYWYRQLPEEGLKFMVYLQKENIIDESGMPKERFSAEFPKEGPSILRIQQVVRGDSAAYFCASSPAQEVTYGYTFGSGTRLTVV.